The T cell receptor beta chain described here comes from a study of response to subunit inactivated influenza vaccine. In germline, CDR1 is MNHEY, CDR2 SMNVEV (reference sequence). This CDR3 is built from 13 residues. With 8 bases removed from V and 0 bases from J, the gap between germline ends came to 10 bases. MiXCR was run by TCRdb on the RT-PCR reads, yielding one entry per CDR3 protein. The data contain roughly 780,000 distinct CDR3 sequences, around 20% of them singletons. Study-level results: Each seasonal flu vaccination may recruit only limited new T cells, authors suggested.

This clonotype turned up a few times. Antigen: not known. The source of this sequence is a man aged 50 or older who received an inactivated influenza vaccine. The rearrangement uses TRBV27 and TRBJ1-2, with a possible D match to TRBD1 (5 bases). Sequenced here: PBMCs from blood, sampled roughly 5 days after vaccination. The CDR3 loop reads CASGGGANYGYTF. The DNA for the CDR3 is TGTGCCAGCGGGGGGGGAGCTAACTATGGCTACACCTTC.